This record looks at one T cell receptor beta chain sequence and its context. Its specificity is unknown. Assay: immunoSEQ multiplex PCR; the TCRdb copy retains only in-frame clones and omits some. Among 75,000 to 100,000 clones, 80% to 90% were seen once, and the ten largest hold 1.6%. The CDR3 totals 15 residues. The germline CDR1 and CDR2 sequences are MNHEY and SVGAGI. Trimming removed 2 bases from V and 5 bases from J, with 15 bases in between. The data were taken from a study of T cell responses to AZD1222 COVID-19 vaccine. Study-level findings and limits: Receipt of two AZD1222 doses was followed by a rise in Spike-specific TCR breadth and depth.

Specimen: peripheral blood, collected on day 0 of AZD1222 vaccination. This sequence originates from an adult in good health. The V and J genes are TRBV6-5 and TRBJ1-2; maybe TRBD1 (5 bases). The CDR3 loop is CASSYRGRRVYGYTF. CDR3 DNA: TGTGCCAGCAGTTACAGGGGACGGCGGGTTTATGGCTACACCTTC.